This TCR beta chain was found in a study of T cell changes during pregnancy in multiple sclerosis. The CDR3 spans 16 residues. V lost 4 bases to trimming and J lost 6 bases; unmatched junction nucleotides: 10. CDR1 and CDR2 (germline): SGHDT, YYEEEE. Profiling relied on immunoSEQ multiplex PCR, and the TCRdb table lists in-frame clones only, not all of them. The sample holds 58,000 or so clones, about 88% seen once. This TCR was sampled from a female donor with multiple sclerosis, enrolled in a pregnancy study. The chain is built from TRBV5-6 and TRBJ2-2, with 9 bases matching TRBD1. Sequencing was performed on peripheral blood, taken after pregnancy. CDR3 residues: CASSPLQGANPGELFF. The CDR3 nucleotides are TGTGCCAGCAGCCCCTTACAGGGGGCGAATCCCGGGGAGCTGTTTTTT.